This T cell receptor (beta chain) was recorded in a study of T cell responses to AZD1222 COVID-19 vaccine. This clone was counted a single time. TCRdb's table, derived via immunoSEQ multiplex PCR, lists solely in-frame clones and lacks some. The table has approximately 150,000 clones, roughly 90% seen once. The sequences come from peripheral blood, collected on day 0 of AZD1222 vaccination. The receptor was isolated from an adult in good health.

As DNA, the CDR3 is TGTGCCAGCAGCTCCCCCGACAGCCCATGGGGGGCCAACGTCCTGACTTTC. Amino acid sequence: CASSSPDSPWGANVLTF. The V and J genes are TRBV7-8 and TRBJ2-6, with TRBD1 as a possible D gene (5 bases). CDR1 and CDR2 from the germline V gene are SGHVS and FQNEAQ. The CDR3 runs to 17 residues. Trimming shortened V by 4 bases and J by 4 bases, and 17 bases separated the two germline ends.